The 28 T cell receptor beta chains listed next were all sequenced from one sample in a study of blood T cells in healthy people across ages. For the second PCR, which ran for about 6 to 12 cycles, a sample-barcoded 5' primer and a J-beta primer mix were used. MiXCR, run by TCRdb on the 5' RACE reads, gives a single entry per CDR3 protein. The profile covers roughly 800,000 distinct CDR3 sequences, with 20% to 25% appearing a single time and just under 9.5% taken by the ten largest. The sample was also linked to a second study, of T cells of mothers and their children.

Specimen: blood. These receptor sequences come from a boy younger than 18 in good health.

This clonotype was picked up a small number of times. V is TRBV10-1 and J is TRBJ2-4; D is undetermined. Trimming cost V 6 bases and J 6 bases, with 12 bases left between them. Germline V gene data show CDR1 as WNHNN and CDR2 as SYGVQD (reference sequence). This CDR3 has 13 residues. The CDR3, as DNA: TGCGCCAGCAGCCCCGGGCCCGCAAACATTCAGTACTTC. Amino acid sequence: CASSPGPANIQYF.

The rearrangement uses TRBV6-2 or TRBV6-3 and TRBJ1-1; D call uncertain. CDR3 length equals 13 residues. The V gene's germline CDR1 is MNHEY and CDR2 SVGEGT. V gave up 0 bases and J gave up 4 bases, with 6 bases separating them. The CDR3 sequence: CASSYSSVTEAFF. The CDR3 DNA reads TGTGCCAGCAGTTACTCGTCAGTCACTGAAGCTTTCTTT.

This clonotype was counted only a few times. The chain has TRBV21-1 and TRBJ2-5; the tabulated D call, TRBD1, remains unverified against the DNA. TRBV21-1 is tagged as a pseudogene. The CDR3 is 16 amino acids. CDR3 nucleotide sequence: TGTGCCAGCAGCAAAGATCGACAGGGGGCAGGGGAGACCCAGTACTTC. Translating it yields CASSKDRQGAGETQYF.

This clonotype was seen more than once but under ten times. V gene TRBV20-1 combines with J gene TRBJ2-7, with D hard to call. Germline V gene data show CDR1 as DFQATT and CDR2 as SNEGSKA (reference sequence). There are 13 residues in the CDR3. Trimming took off 5 bases at V and 4 bases at J, with 15 bases between the two ends. The CDR3 DNA sequence: TGCAGTGCTCTGGCACAGCATACTTACGAGCAGTACTTC. This translates into CSALAQHTYEQYF.

The chain uses TRBV15 and TRBJ1-6; D remains ambiguous. V was pared by 0 bases and J by 12 bases, with 15 bases between. The CDR3 has 15 residues. The germline CDR1 and CDR2 sequences are LNHNV and YYDKDF (reference sequence). The chain's CDR3 is CATSRDQAVGRPLHF. CDR3 bases: TGTGCCACCAGCAGAGATCAAGCCGTCGGGAGACCCCTCCACTTT.

This clonotype was seen only a few times. The chain recombines TRBV20-1 with TRBJ1-1, with D tentatively TRBD1 (6 bases). The CDR3 totals 13 residues. Germline CDR1 and CDR2: DFQATT and SNEGSKA (reference sequence). V shed 3 bases and J shed 1 base, with 9 bases lying between them. Written as DNA, the CDR3 is TGCAGTGCTAGCAGGGGACGGAACACTGAAGCTTTCTTT. Amino acid sequence: CSASRGRNTEAFF.

This clonotype has more than one count but fewer than ten. This rearrangement joins TRBV9 to TRBJ2-5, with TRBD2 matching over 12 bases. J was trimmed by 7 bases and V by 0 bases; bases with no gene match: 1. The length of the CDR3 is 14 residues. Germline CDR1 SGDLS, CDR2 YYNGEE. For the CDR3, the DNA is TGTGCCAGCAGCGTAGAACTAGCGGGGGGGACCCAGTACTTC. It specifies CASSVELAGGTQYF.

The chain employs TRBV28 and TRBJ2-1, with 13 bases identical to TRBD2. After removal of 4 bases from V and 2 bases from J, the junction contained 8 bases not matched to a gene. Looked up from germline, CDR1 is MDHEN and CDR2 is SYDVKM. The CDR3 totals 18 residues. As DNA, the CDR3 is TGTGCCAGCAGTTCACTAGCGGGAGGGCCCCCGACCTACAATGAGCAGTTCTTC. It codes for CASSSLAGGPPTYNEQFF.

The V call is TRBV6-5, the J call TRBJ2-3, with 9 bases that match TRBD2. The germline gives CDR1 MNHEY, CDR2 SVGAGI. J lost 1 base, V lost 1 base, and 6 bases had no gene match. The CDR3 runs 17 residues. The CDR3 sequence: CASSYWAGGIGTDTQYF. The CDR3 nucleotides read TGTGCCAGCAGTTACTGGGCGGGAGGGATCGGCACAGATACGCAGTATTTT.

A word on this clonotype: Lacking the conserved final phenylalanine or tryptophan, this CDR3 likely reflects a read error. The chain links TRBV24-1 to TRBJ2-1; D perhaps matches TRBD1 (5 bases). Near its end, the DNA agrees better with TRBJ2-5, so the J call may be wrong. The germline gives CDR1 KGHDR, CDR2 SFDVKD. This CDR3 spans 12 amino acids. In DNA, the CDR3 is TGTGCCACCAGTGAAGGGGTTGGGACCCAGTACCTC. It codes for CATSEGVGTQYL.

V gene TRBV12-3 or TRBV12-4 combines with J gene TRBJ2-5; D is unclear. The germline V and J ends were trimmed by 3 bases and 3 bases, with 8 bases remaining between them. CDR3 length: 13 residues. CDR3 DNA: TGTGCCAGCAGTTTTGACTTTAAAGAGACCCAGTACTTC. This sequence encodes CASSFDFKETQYF.

The rearrangement links TRBV29-1 to TRBJ1-2; no clear D. The CDR3 contains 12 residues. Germline assignment: CDR1 SQVTM and CDR2 ANQGSEA. The ends were cut back, 7 bases at V and 6 bases at J, with 15 bases in the middle. In DNA form, the CDR3 reads TGCAGCGCTACGGACGGGGTGGATGGCTACACCTTC. It yields the protein CSATDGVDGYTF.

The chain combines TRBV7-9 with TRBJ2-7; D is ambiguous. Germline V gene data show CDR1 as SEHNR and CDR2 as FQNEAQ (reference sequence). The CDR3 spans 12 residues. V lost 7 bases to trimming and J lost 6 bases, with 13 bases between them. CDR3 region: CASTSDDPEQYF. The CDR3 coding sequence is TGTGCCAGCACTTCAGACGACCCCGAGCAGTACTTC.

The chain carries TRBV7-9 and TRBJ2-5; no clear D gene. CDR1 SEHNR and CDR2 FQNEAQ come from the germline V gene (reference sequence). The CDR3 is made up of 14 amino acids. Trimming took off 3 bases at V and 0 bases at J, with 8 bases between the two ends. CDR3 loop: CASSFAADQETQYF. For the CDR3, the DNA is TGTGCCAGCAGCTTTGCGGCGGACCAAGAGACCCAGTACTTC.

In regard to this clonotype: The junction and the germline gene differ at one end; a read error may be behind it. This chain connects TRBV20-1 to TRBJ2-1; D ambiguous. The CDR3 runs to 14 residues. Germline V gives CDR1 DFQATT, CDR2 SNEGSKA (reference sequence). This CDR3 is CGAFPPGRYNEQFF. DNA for the CDR3: TGCGGTGCTTTTCCACCAGGACGCTATAATGAGCAGTTCTTC.

The chain joins TRBV20-1 to TRBJ2-5, with 10 bases identical to TRBD1. The better agreement between TRBJ2-7 and the DNA end casts doubt on the J call. The CDR3 loop spans 15 amino acids. Germline V gives CDR1 DFQATT, CDR2 SNEGSKA (reference sequence). The CDR3, as DNA: TGCAGTGCTATCGGGGGACAGGGGAGTATCTACGAGCAGTACTTC. Translated, it gives CSAIGGQGSIYEQYF.

In this sample, this clonotype turned up a few times. The chain is built from TRBV5-1 and TRBJ2-6; D call uncertain. This CDR3 has 15 residues. The germline gives CDR1 SGHRS, CDR2 YFSETQ. Trimming removed 3 bases at V and 2 bases at J, with 9 bases between. The CDR3 coding sequence is TGCGCCAGCAGCTCGCAGTCTCCTGGGGCCAACGTCCTGACTTTC. It codes for CASSSQSPGANVLTF.

The table lists this clonotype with a count of one. This chain uses TRBV12-3 or TRBV12-4 with TRBJ2-5, with 12 bases that match TRBD2. J lost 4 bases, V lost 4 bases, and 7 bases had no gene match. The CDR3 covers 16 residues. In DNA, the CDR3 is TGTGCCAGCAGTTCCTCGACTAGCGGGGGTTCAGAGACCCAGTACTTC. Encoded protein: CASSSSTSGGSETQYF.

About this clonotype: At one of its ends the junction is not consistent with the germline gene, which may arise from a read error. The chain has TRBV6-5 and TRBJ2-5; 8 nucleotides align to TRBD1. CDR1 is MNHEY, CDR2 SVGAGI, per germline. CDR3 size: 14 residues. The CDR3 DNA sequence: TGCGCCAGCAGTTACCAGGGGGCCGGTGAGACCCAGTACTTC. Protein sequence: CASSYQGAGETQYF.

The chain links TRBV19 to TRBJ2-7; TRBD2 might be the D (5 bases). Germline V lookup: CDR1 LNHDA, CDR2 SQIVND (reference sequence). V was clipped by 7 bases and J by 0 bases, with 16 bases between them. This CDR3 region has 15 residues. The CDR3 spells CASKRLGVDSYEQYF. CDR3 sequence (DNA): TGTGCCAGTAAGCGCCTCGGGGTGGACTCCTACGAGCAGTACTTC.

The chain is built from TRBV7-9 and TRBJ2-7, with TRBD1 as a possible D gene (6 bases). The length of the CDR3 is 15 residues. The germline V gene encodes CDR1 SEHNR and CDR2 FQNEAQ (reference sequence). The germline V and J ends were trimmed by 8 bases and 0 bases, with 17 bases remaining between them. The CDR3 DNA follows: TGTGCCAGCGATGAACCCGGGACAAGCTCCTACGAGCAGTACTTC. Its translation: CASDEPGTSSYEQYF.

The chain combines TRBV5-1 with TRBJ2-7; D might be TRBD2 (6 bases). The CDR3 contains 12 residues. V was pared by 7 bases and J by 3 bases, with 11 bases between. Germline assignment: CDR1 SGHRS and CDR2 YFSETQ. In DNA, the CDR3 is TGCGCCAGCGGCCAGGACTACTACGAGCAGTACTTC. Amino acid sequence: CASGQDYYEQYF.

This rearrangement joins TRBV5-1 to TRBJ2-5; D not resolved. Trimming took 0 bases from V and 11 from J, leaving 20 bases between them. CDR1 SGHRS and CDR2 YFSETQ come from the germline V gene. CDR3 length: 15 amino acids. In nucleotides, the CDR3 is TGCGCCAGCAGCTTGGGGATAATGGACGGTGGAGAGCAGTACTTC. It translates to CASSLGIMDGGEQYF.

This clonotype has just a few counts. The genes are TRBV12-3 or TRBV12-4 and TRBJ2-1; 9 nucleotides align to TRBD2. The V gene end was trimmed by 4 bases and the J gene end by 5 bases; junction bases not matched to a gene: 6. The CDR3 consists of 15 residues. The CDR3 sequence is CASSSGLANHNEQFF. The CDR3 nucleotides read TGTGCCAGCAGTTCCGGACTAGCGAATCACAATGAGCAGTTCTTC.

This clonotype has ten or more counts. This rearrangement joins TRBV13 to TRBJ2-7, with D maybe TRBD2 (6 bases). With 1 base removed from V and 2 bases from J, the gap between germline ends came to 15 bases. From germline, CDR1 is PRHDT and CDR2 FYEKMQ (reference sequence). The CDR3 is made up of 16 amino acids. The CDR3 reads CASSLAGLRAPYEQYF. In nucleotides, the CDR3 is TGTGCCAGCAGCTTAGCGGGACTCCGAGCCCCCTACGAGCAGTACTTC.

This clonotype was observed a handful of times. This chain connects TRBV4-1 to TRBJ1-1; possible D gene TRBD1, 6 bases. Germline CDR1 MGHRA, CDR2 YSYEKL. The CDR3 has 14 amino acids. Trimming pared 1 base from V and 1 base from J, leaving 7 bases between. The CDR3, as DNA: TGCGCCAGCAGCCAAGCGACAGGGAACACTGAAGCTTTCTTT. Amino acids: CASSQATGNTEAFF.

The chain couples TRBV7-2 to TRBJ2-1; TRBD2 agrees at 10 bases. This CDR3 has 18 amino acids. CDR1 is SGHTA and CDR2 is FQGNSA in the germline V gene. With 2 bases clipped from V and 3 bases from J, the junction kept 10 bases outside the gene matches. As DNA, the CDR3 is TGTGCCAGCAGCTTACAGGAAGTCGGGACTAGCGTCTACAATGAGCAGTTCTTC. It is translated as CASSLQEVGTSVYNEQFF.

This clonotype was seen a handful of times. The J gene is TRBJ2-5, the V gene TRBV21-1; the D segment call TRBD2 is taken from the table without a DNA check. The DNA end favors TRBJ2-7, so the J call may be wrong. TRBV21-1 is noted as a pseudogene. CDR3 size: 21 residues. CDR3 sequence (DNA): TGTGCCAGCAGCACCAACTTTCTAGCGGGAAATCCCTTGCTGGGATCCTACGAGCAGTACTTC. Its protein is CASSTNFLAGNPLLGSYEQYF.